Below, 27 T cell receptor beta chains from the same sample are listed, as sequenced in a study of PD-1 blockade in mismatch repair-deficient tumors (dated by TCRdb to 2016 to 2017). Receptor amplification or capture employed the immunoSEQ multiplex PCR assay. Here the immuneACCESS table is served through TCRdb, limited to in-frame sequences with V and J called. Missing clones are a known gap in these copies; in checked studies unresolved V genes cover under half, and the rest lacks a known reason. This sample holds tens of thousands of clones; more than 80% were observed only once. Of the sample, roughly 5.5% falls within the top ten clones. The sequenced sample was peripheral blood, obtained 44 weeks after starting pembrolizumab. The receptor set was obtained from an adult with mismatch repair-deficient cancer.

The chain employs TRBV7-9 and TRBJ2-1, with D possibly matching TRBD2 (6 bases). The V end was cut by 4 bases, the J end by 5 bases, with 12 bases between. The germline gives CDR1 SEHNR, CDR2 FQNEAQ (reference sequence). The CDR3 has 14 residues. CDR3 protein: CASSSRRADNEQFF. For the CDR3, the DNA is TGTGCCAGCAGCTCTCGGAGGGCAGACAATGAGCAGTTCTTC.

The chain links TRBV15 to TRBJ2-1; D perhaps matches TRBD2 (6 bases). CDR3 length: 16 residues. From germline, CDR1 is LNHNV and CDR2 YYDKDF (reference sequence). Trimming shortened V by 1 base and J by 5 bases, and 15 bases separated the two germline ends. DNA of the CDR3: TGTGCCACCAGCAGAGTTATGCGGGACGAGAACAATGAGCAGTTCTTC. Residues: CATSRVMRDENNEQFF.

The CDR3 DNA follows: TGTGCCAGCAGAGGAGCGGGAGCCGGTGGTTTTGAGCAGTTCTTC. This sequence encodes CASRGAGAGGFEQFF. This chain connects TRBV6-1 to TRBJ2-1; 8 bases are a match to TRBD2. Germline CDR1 MNHNS, CDR2 SASEGT. The CDR3 consists of 15 residues. Losses at the gene ends were 6 bases for V and 9 bases for J; bases not matched to a gene: 13.

This clone has only one observation. The rearrangement links TRBV5-4 to TRBJ2-3; D is tentatively TRBD1 or TRBD2 (5 bases each). V lost 5 bases, J lost 5 bases, and 18 bases lay in between. Germline CDR1 SGHNT, CDR2 YYREEE (reference sequence). The CDR3 spans 15 residues. CDR3 bases: TGTGCCAGCAGTGAATCCGGGGCTCCCGGAGATACGCAGTATTTT. Protein: CASSESGAPGDTQYF.

The V gene is TRBV11-3, the J gene TRBJ2-3; TRBD1 aligns across 11 bases. V shed 4 bases and J 3 bases; nucleotides not matched to a gene: 3. Looked up from germline, CDR1 is SGHNT and CDR2 is YENEEA. The CDR3 is 15 residues long. The CDR3 DNA follows: TGTGCCAGCAGCTCCGGGACAGGGGGGACAGATACGCAGTATTTT. Its translation is CASSSGTGGTDTQYF.

The chain recombines TRBV9 with TRBJ1-2; the D gene is possibly TRBD1 (6 bases). CDR3 length equals 16 residues. Trimming removed 4 bases from V and 5 bases from J, with 21 bases in between. CDR1 SGDLS and CDR2 YYNGEE come from the germline V gene. CDR3 amino acids: CASSTHREAREYGYTF. CDR3 DNA: TGTGCCAGCAGCACCCACAGGGAAGCGAGGGAATATGGCTACACCTTC.

This clone was recorded once. The gene calls are TRBV7-2 and TRBJ2-7; 9 bases are shared with TRBD1. The ends lost 0 bases at V and 7 bases at J; junction bases unmatched: 10. CDR1 is SGHTA, CDR2 FQGNSA, per germline. This CDR3 is 16 amino acids long. CDR3 loop: CASSLATGQGSLEQYF. CDR3 sequence (DNA): TGTGCCAGCAGCTTAGCAACGGGACAGGGTTCCCTAGAGCAGTACTTC.

The CDR3 sequence is CASSLGLYNEQFF. CDR3 nucleotide sequence: TGTGCCAGCAGCTTAGGCTTATACAATGAGCAGTTCTTC. The rearrangement links TRBV11-2 to TRBJ2-1; D unresolved. Germline V lookup: CDR1 SGHAT, CDR2 FQNNGV. The V end was cut by 1 base, the J end by 4 bases, with 5 bases between. This CDR3 spans 13 amino acids.

This chain connects TRBV7-3 to TRBJ2-1; D may be TRBD1 or TRBD2 (7 bases each). The CDR3 has 16 amino acids. CDR1 is SGHTA, CDR2 FQGTGA, per germline. Trimming stripped 5 bases from V and 9 bases from J, with 23 bases between. The CDR3 DNA sequence: TGTGCCAGCAGCCCAGGGGGGGTCCCCACGGGACGTGAGCAGTTCTTC. This translates into CASSPGGVPTGREQFF.

The chain has TRBV19 and TRBJ2-7; 13 nucleotides match TRBD2. J gave up 4 bases and V 4 bases, and 1 base lay outside the gene matches. Germline V gene lookup returns CDR1 LNHDA and CDR2 SQIVND (reference sequence). This CDR3 is built from 14 residues. CDR3: CASSRLAGGYEQYF. DNA for the CDR3: TGTGCCAGTAGTAGACTAGCGGGAGGATACGAGCAGTACTTC.

This rearrangement joins TRBV7-9 to TRBJ2-5; D possibly corresponds to TRBD2 (6 bases). V lost 0 bases to trimming and J lost 4 bases, with 9 bases between them. CDR1 is SEHNR, CDR2 FQNEAQ, per germline (reference sequence). The CDR3 sequence is 14 residues long. CDR3 DNA: TGTGCCAGCAGCTTAGCGGTTAGCGGAGAGACCCAGTACTTC. This codes for CASSLAVSGETQYF.

The V gene is TRBV7-8, the J gene TRBJ2-1; D unresolved. This CDR3 is built from 16 residues. V gave up 3 bases and J gave up 5 bases, with 17 bases separating them. CDR1 is SGHVS, CDR2 FQNEAQ, per germline. CDR3 bases: TGTGCCAGCAGCTTCTATGCGTTGGTTTCTGACAATGAGCAGTTCTTC. It translates to CASSFYALVSDNEQFF.

This chain uses TRBV2 with TRBJ2-7, with D possibly being TRBD2 (6 bases). Germline lookup yields CDR1 SNHLY and CDR2 FYNNEI. The CDR3 is 11 residues long. V was cut by 8 bases and J by 3 bases, with 8 bases left in between. The CDR3, as DNA: TGTGCCAGCGGCGGGATCTACGAGCAGTACTTC. Translation gives CASGGIYEQYF. The variable domain in full, with the rest retrieved from reference TRBV2 and TRBJ2-7, is EPEVTQTPSHQVTQMGQEVILRCVPISNHLYFYWYRQILGQKVEFLVSFYNNEISEKSEIFDDQFSVERPDGSNFTLKIRSTKLEDSAMYFCASGGIYEQYFGPGTRLTVT.

The chain uses TRBV19 and TRBJ2-3; TRBD1 matches at 12 bases. The CDR3 spans 16 residues. With V trimmed by 4 bases and J by 5 bases, 7 bases remained unmatched. Germline CDR1 reads LNHDA; CDR2 reads SQIVND (reference sequence). The CDR3, as DNA: TGTGCCAGTAGTACAGGGGACAGGGGGCGTGGAGATACGCAGTATTTT. Translating it yields CASSTGDRGRGDTQYF.

The chain is built from TRBV6-1 and TRBJ2-7; D remains unclear. The CDR3 consists of 16 residues. V was trimmed by 2 bases and J by 4 bases, leaving 18 bases between them. CDR1 and CDR2 from the germline V gene are MNHNS and SASEGT. The CDR3 nucleotides read TGTGCCAGCAGTGAATTCGAATCGGAGCCGCTATACGAGCAGTACTTC. Amino acid sequence: CASSEFESEPLYEQYF.

The chain links TRBV6-5 to TRBJ2-2; possible D gene TRBD2, 6 bases. From germline, CDR1 is MNHEY and CDR2 SVGAGI. Between the trimmed V and J ends, which lost 8 bases and 7 bases, there was a span of 17 bases. This CDR3 is built from 14 residues. CDR3 in amino acids: CASVLGSGIGELFF. CDR3 DNA: TGTGCCAGCGTTTTAGGTAGCGGAATCGGGGAGCTGTTTTTT.

Details on this clone: Other DNA sequences in this specimen translate into the identical CDR3. The gene calls are TRBV6-1 and TRBJ1-5, with TRBD1 identical over 7 bases. Looked up from germline, CDR1 is MNHNS and CDR2 is SASEGT. The V gene end was trimmed by 6 bases and the J gene end by 4 bases; junction bases not matched to a gene: 3. CDR3 length equals 13 residues. The CDR3 loop reads CASSSQGNQPQHF. As DNA, the CDR3 is TGTGCCAGCAGCTCACAGGGGAATCAGCCCCAGCATTTT.

The chain has TRBV5-1 and TRBJ2-7; a weak D match, TRBD1 (6 bases). The V gene's germline CDR1 is SGHRS and CDR2 YFSETQ. The CDR3 is 15 amino acids. The V gene lost 4 bases and the J gene lost 0 bases, with 14 bases spanning the gap. The CDR3 DNA is TGCGCCAGCAGCCAAACAGGGTCGGGCTCCTACGAGCAGTACTTC. It translates to CASSQTGSGSYEQYF.

This clone is deemed medium-sized (0.01 to 0.1%). V is TRBV6-6 and J is TRBJ2-1; D unresolved. The V gene's germline CDR1 is MNHNY and CDR2 SVGAGI (reference sequence). V was trimmed by 4 bases and J by 4 bases, leaving 5 bases between them. The CDR3 has 12 amino acids. CDR3 sequence: CASSFPYNEQFF. As DNA, the CDR3 is TGTGCCAGCAGTTTCCCGTACAATGAGCAGTTCTTC.

The chain couples TRBV7-3 to TRBJ2-5; a possible D gene is TRBD1 (6 bases). CDR1 is SGHTA, CDR2 FQGTGA, per germline. V lost 5 bases and J 1 base, leaving 11 bases between the germline ends. The CDR3 consists of 14 residues. CDR3 bases: TGTGCCAGCAGCCTACAGGGAATCCAAGAGACCCAGTACTTC. This translates into CASSLQGIQETQYF.

This chain links TRBV29-1 with TRBJ2-3, with D possibly being TRBD1 (5 bases). Germline loops: CDR1 SQVTM, CDR2 ANQGSEA. The length of the CDR3 is 14 residues. The CDR3 nucleotides read TGCAAAAGGACCTCCAGGGCCGAAACAGATACGCAGTATTTT. It translates to CKRTSRAETDTQYF.

The chain uses TRBV11-3 and TRBJ2-7; D may match TRBD1 or TRBD2 (7 bases each). Germline V gene data show CDR1 as SGHNT and CDR2 as YENEEA. The CDR3 spans 15 residues. V lost 5 bases and J lost 5, with 19 bases in between. The CDR3 region has the DNA TGTGCCAGCAGCCGGCGGGAGAGGGGGCTGGACGAGCAGTACTTC. Amino acids: CASSRRERGLDEQYF.

This rearrangement joins TRBV11-2 to TRBJ1-1; D not resolved. Trimming removed 3 bases at V and 7 bases at J, with 9 bases between. Germline V gene data show CDR1 as SGHAT and CDR2 as FQNNGV. The CDR3 contains 12 residues. CDR3 DNA sequence: TGTGCCAGCAGCTTTACGGCGGTTGAAGCTTTCTTT. Translation gives CASSFTAVEAFF.

The chain has TRBV19 and TRBJ2-1, with D perhaps matching TRBD2 (7 bases). The CDR3 is made up of 15 amino acids. In germline, CDR1 is LNHDA, CDR2 SQIVND (reference sequence). Trimming removed 2 bases at V and 5 bases at J, with 13 bases between. This CDR3 is CASSIRRGGNNEQFF. The CDR3 DNA follows: TGTGCCAGTAGTATACGAAGGGGGGGGAACAATGAGCAGTTCTTC.

The V gene is TRBV5-1, the J gene TRBJ1-2, with a tentative D call TRBD1 (5 bases). CDR1 and CDR2 (germline): SGHRS, YFSETQ. V was clipped by 1 base and J by 3 bases, with 10 bases between them. This CDR3 contains 14 residues. The CDR3 region has the DNA TGCGCCAGCAGCTTGTCGGGGGGTGACTATGGCTACACCTTC. The encoded protein is CASSLSGGDYGYTF.

This clone was picked up one time. This chain joins TRBV4-3 and TRBJ2-5, with TRBD2 matching 12 bases. V was clipped by 4 bases and J by 5 bases; unmatched bases: 11. Per germline, CDR1 LGHNA and CDR2 YSLEER. The CDR3 is 17 residues long. CDR3 bases: TGCGCCAGCAGCCCCAAGATTCTAGCGGGAGGGCCGGAGACCCAGTACTTC. Encoded protein: CASSPKILAGGPETQYF.

The V gene is TRBV4-2, the J gene TRBJ2-7, with TRBD2 matching 8 bases. Germline V CDR1 and CDR2: LGHNA, YNFKEQ. The CDR3 length is 17 residues. V trimming: 0 bases; J trimming: 6 bases; junction bases outside the gene matches: 13. CDR3 nucleotides: TGTGCCAGCAGCCAAGATGAAAAGGGACTAGTCTGGCGCGAGCAGTACTTC. This translates into CASSQDEKGLVWREQYF.